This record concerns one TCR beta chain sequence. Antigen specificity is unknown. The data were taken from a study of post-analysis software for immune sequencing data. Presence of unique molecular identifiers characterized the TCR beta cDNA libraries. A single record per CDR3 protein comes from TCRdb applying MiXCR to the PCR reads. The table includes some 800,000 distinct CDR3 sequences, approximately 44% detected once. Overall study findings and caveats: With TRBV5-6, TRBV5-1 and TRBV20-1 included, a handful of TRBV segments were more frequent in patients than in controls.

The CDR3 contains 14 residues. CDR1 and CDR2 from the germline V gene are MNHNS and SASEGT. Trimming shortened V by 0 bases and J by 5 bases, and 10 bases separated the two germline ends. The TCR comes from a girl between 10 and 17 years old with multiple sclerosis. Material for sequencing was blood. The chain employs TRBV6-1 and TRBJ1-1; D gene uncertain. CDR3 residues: CASSEALGVTEAFF. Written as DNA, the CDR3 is TGTGCCAGCAGTGAAGCATTGGGTGTTACTGAAGCTTTCTTT.